A single sample is the source of the 19 T cell receptor beta chains below, sequenced in a study of post-analysis software for immune sequencing data. Study findings and constraints: Relative to controls, patients had roughly five TRBV segments at higher frequency, with TRBV5-6, TRBV5-1 and TRBV20-1 among these.

TCR beta cDNA libraries had unique molecular identifiers. TCRdb recomputed calls from the PCR reads with MiXCR, one row per CDR3 protein. The sample gives 740,000 or so distinct CDR3 sequences, about 57% of which show up once; under 6% is in the top ten. What these receptors recognize is not known. The sequencing input was blood. Source of these receptors: a girl aged 5 to 17 with multiple sclerosis.

This clonotype occurred once. The J gene is TRBJ2-1, the V gene TRBV5-1; 9 nucleotides agree with TRBD2. Germline V lookup: CDR1 SGHRS, CDR2 YFSETQ. CDR3 length: 16 residues. V lost 0 bases, J lost 8 bases, and 9 bases stayed unmatched. The CDR3: CASSLAWRGGQHEQFF. In DNA form, the CDR3 reads TGCGCCAGCAGCTTGGCTTGGCGGGGGGGCCAGCATGAGCAGTTCTTC. Drawing the rest from reference TRBV5-1 and TRBJ2-1, the complete variable domain is KAGVTQTPRYLIKTRGQQVTLSCSPISGHRSVSWYQQTPGQGLQFLFEYFSETQRNKGNFPGRFSGRQFSNSRSEMNVSTLELGDSALYLCASSLAWRGGQHEQFFGPGTRLTVL.

The genes are TRBV18 and TRBJ2-1; 9 bases fit TRBD1. There are 16 residues in the CDR3. J gave up 2 bases and V 0 bases, and 2 bases lay outside the gene matches. From germline, CDR1 is KGHSH and CDR2 LQKENI. The DNA of the CDR3 is TGTGCCAGCTCACCACCTAACAGGGGGCCCTACAATGAGCAGTTCTTC. Encoded protein: CASSPPNRGPYNEQFF.

V is TRBV20-1 and J is TRBJ1-2; no clear D gene. Germline V CDR1 and CDR2: DFQATT, SNEGSKA (reference sequence). There are 16 residues in the CDR3. The V end was cut by 6 bases, the J end by 4 bases, with 24 bases between. CDR3 amino acids: CSAEPPDGLRIYGYTF. The CDR3 region has the DNA TGCAGTGCCGAACCTCCCGACGGACTGAGGATCTATGGCTACACCTTC.

The chain has TRBV4-2 and TRBJ2-5; the match to TRBD2 covers 9 bases. V dropped 2 bases and J dropped 1; count of bases not matched to a gene: 8. The length of the CDR3 is 17 residues. Germline V gene sequence: CDR1 LGHNA, CDR2 YNFKEQ. CDR3 coding DNA: TGTGCCAGCAGCCAAAAAATGGCTAGCGGGGCCCAAGAGACCCAGTACTTC. It encodes CASSQKMASGAQETQYF.

The rearrangement links TRBV15 to TRBJ2-1, with D uncertain. CDR3 size: 11 residues. Between the trimmed V and J ends, which lost 1 base and 10 bases, there was a span of 5 bases. Germline V lookup: CDR1 LNHNV, CDR2 YYDKDF (reference sequence). CDR3 DNA: TGTGCCACCAGCAGAGGTGGGGAGCAGTTCTTC. Translation: CATSRGGEQFF.

This clonotype was detected a few times. The chain employs TRBV20-1 and TRBJ1-1; maybe TRBD1 (5 bases). Trimming cost V 7 bases and J 1 base, with 16 bases left between them. The CDR3 contains 14 residues. Germline CDR1 and CDR2: DFQATT and SNEGSKA (reference sequence). CDR3 bases: TGCAGTGGGATGGTTGGGGCGCGGAACACTGAAGCTTTCTTT. Residues: CSGMVGARNTEAFF.

The chain combines TRBV20-1 with TRBJ2-7; 7 nucleotides agree with TRBD2. V lost 7 bases to trimming and J lost 3 bases; unmatched junction nucleotides: 9. Germline CDR1 is DFQATT and CDR2 is SNEGSKA (reference sequence). The CDR3 extends over 13 amino acids. The CDR3 DNA follows: TGCAGTGTAGGAATAGCGGGCTACTACGAGCAGTACTTC. It encodes CSVGIAGYYEQYF.

The chain links TRBV9 to TRBJ1-1; tentatively, D is TRBD1 (6 bases). This CDR3 has 15 residues. Trimming removed 3 bases from V and 6 bases from J, with 18 bases in between. Germline V gene data show CDR1 as SGDLS and CDR2 as YYNGEE. This chain's CDR3 is CASSEDGGGGAEAFF. CDR3 bases: TGTGCCAGCAGCGAGGACGGGGGCGGAGGCGCTGAAGCTTTCTTT.

V is TRBV5-5 and J is TRBJ2-5; 7 bases are shared with TRBD1. The CDR3 extends over 16 amino acids. The junction had 12 bases not matched to a gene; V was cut back by 4 bases and J by 3 bases. The V gene's germline CDR1 is SGHKS and CDR2 YYEKEE (reference sequence). The CDR3 DNA sequence: TGTGCCAGCAGCCTGCCGCAGGGGGTCATGAAAGAGACCCAGTACTTC. It specifies CASSLPQGVMKETQYF.

The CDR3 sequence: CASSYSSTGAETQYF. The CDR3, as DNA: TGTGCCAGCAGTTACTCCTCGACAGGGGCAGAGACCCAGTACTTC. This sequence joins TRBV6-5 and TRBJ2-7, with 8 positions matching TRBD1. The tail of the sequence fits TRBJ2-5 better, so the J call may be wrong. CDR3 length equals 15 residues. Germline CDR1 and CDR2: MNHEY and SVGAGI.

This clonotype was picked up a small number of times. The J gene is TRBJ2-5, the V gene TRBV7-2, with 8 bases aligning to TRBD2. This CDR3 comprises 15 residues. Germline CDR1 is SGHTA and CDR2 is FQGNSA. With V trimmed by 5 bases and J by 2 bases, 7 bases remained unmatched. The CDR3 is CASSGVAGSQETQYF. The CDR3 DNA is TGTGCCAGCAGCGGGGTAGCGGGGTCACAAGAGACCCAGTACTTC.

The rearrangement uses TRBV6-2 or TRBV6-3 and TRBJ1-4; D not resolved. CDR3 length: 13 residues. The V end lost 6 bases, the J end lost 8 bases, and 13 bases lay between the germline ends. CDR1 is MNHEY and CDR2 is SVGEGT in the germline V gene. The CDR3 here is CASRDRLYEKLFF. The DNA for the CDR3 is TGTGCCAGCAGGGATCGGCTGTACGAAAAACTGTTTTTT.

The genes are TRBV7-2 and TRBJ2-5; 12 bases line up with TRBD2. The assigned J gene may be wrong: the sequence end matches TRBJ2-7 better. CDR1 is SGHTA and CDR2 is FQGNSA in the germline V gene. The CDR3 is made up of 15 amino acids. DNA for the CDR3: TGTGCCAGCACCGGAAAGCTAGCGGGAGGGTCCGAGCAGTACTTC. Translated: CASTGKLAGGSEQYF.

The rearrangement joins TRBV29-1 to TRBJ2-7, with 11 bases matching TRBD2. The J segment lost 5 bases and the V segment lost 5 bases, leaving 2 bases of the junction unmatched. There are 12 residues in the CDR3. In germline, CDR1 is SQVTM, CDR2 ANQGSEA. CDR3 in amino acids: CSVLAGGNEQYF. The CDR3 DNA is TGCAGCGTTCTAGCGGGAGGTAACGAGCAGTACTTC.

The J gene is TRBJ1-5, the V gene TRBV7-9; a possible D gene is TRBD1 (6 bases). Per the germline V gene, CDR1 is SEHNR and CDR2 is FQNEAQ (reference sequence). Trimming left V 1 base short and J 1 base short, with 14 bases between. The CDR3 is made up of 17 amino acids. In DNA, the CDR3 is TGTGCCAGCAGCTTAGGCCCGACAGGTTTAAGCAATCAGCCCCAGCATTTT. Protein: CASSLGPTGLSNQPQHF.

CDR3 protein: CSAPDRGSYGYTF. CDR3 bases: TGCAGTGCACCGGACAGGGGGTCCTATGGCTACACCTTC. The chain joins TRBV20-1 to TRBJ1-2; 10 nucleotides match TRBD1. Losses at the gene ends were 6 bases for V and 4 bases for J; bases not matched to a gene: 5. The CDR3 runs to 13 residues. CDR1 DFQATT and CDR2 SNEGSKA come from the germline V gene (reference sequence).

The chain employs TRBV10-2 and TRBJ2-5; no reliable D call. This CDR3 has 12 residues. The ends were cut back, 2 bases at V and 3 bases at J, with 4 bases in the middle. Germline assignment: CDR1 WSHSY and CDR2 SAAADI. This CDR3 reads CASSEIKETQYF. In nucleotides, the CDR3 is TGCGCCAGCAGTGAGATTAAAGAGACCCAGTACTTC.

This clonotype was recorded a few times. The chain is built from TRBV6-5 and TRBJ2-7; a weak D match, TRBD1 (5 bases). Looked up from germline, CDR1 is MNHEY and CDR2 is SVGAGI. With 2 bases removed from V and 5 bases from J, the gap between germline ends came to 10 bases. This CDR3 region has 13 residues. The CDR3 here is CASSYVGRDEQYF. The CDR3 DNA reads TGTGCCAGCAGTTACGTTGGCAGGGACGAGCAGTACTTC.

The rearrangement links TRBV10-3 to TRBJ2-5; D not resolved. The CDR3 loop spans 11 amino acids. Trimming took off 9 bases at V and 5 bases at J, with 10 bases between the two ends. Germline loops: CDR1 ENHRY, CDR2 SYGVKD. CDR3 sequence: CAIGPPETQYF. The DNA of the CDR3 is TGTGCCATTGGCCCCCCGGAGACCCAGTACTTC.